This entry features one T cell receptor beta chain sequence. The antigen is undetermined. Ipilimumab, 1 mg/kg, started 14 to 28 days after autologous transplant. Patients received nivolumab 3 mg/kg at weeks 1, 4, 7, 10, then fortnightly to week 26. V gave up 0 bases and J gave up 3 bases, with 8 bases separating them. Per the germline V gene, CDR1 is GTSNPN and CDR2 is SVGIG (reference sequence). The CDR3 loop spans 13 amino acids. This record comes from a study of ipilimumab plus nivolumab after autologous stem cell transplantation. Overall study: A median of about eight nivolumab and about 5 ipilimumab doses were given.

Produced via immunoSEQ multiplex PCR; TCRdb's table is partial and in-frame only. The table records 43,000 or so clones, 70% to 90% of them present only once. Study results and limitations: Per the authors, repertoire, Treg and microbiota data justify further study.

The genes are TRBV30 and TRBJ1-1; D gene uncertain. This specimen was PBMCs, taken in a trial of ipilimumab plus nivolumab as post-transplant consolidation. The source is a male donor with multiple myeloma. CDR3 DNA sequence: TGTGCCTGGAGTGTACACGGGGACACTGAAGCTTTCTTT. This translates into CAWSVHGDTEAFF. Full variable domain (rest looked up from reference TRBV30 and TRBJ1-1): SQTIHQWPATLVQPVGSPLSLECTVEGTSNPNLYWYRQAAGRGLQLLFYSVGIGQISSEVPQNLSASRPQDRQFILSSKKLLLSDSGFYLCAWSVHGDTEAFFGQGTRLTVV.